This T cell receptor beta chain was captured in a study of cytomegalovirus exposure and HLA in healthy donors. In the study overall: Assignment to the Caucasian-associated ancestry cluster applied to approximately 80% of the approximately 370 genotyped donors.

60 Vbeta and 13 Jbeta primers were used in PCR. Profiling relied on immunoSEQ multiplex PCR, and the TCRdb table lists in-frame clones only, not all of them. The table lists over 150,000 clones, 70% to 85% of them singletons. The CDR3 totals 13 residues. Germline V gene sequence: CDR1 SNHLY, CDR2 FYNNEI. V was trimmed by 7 bases and J by 4 bases, leaving 12 bases between them. The study's findings and limits: TCR beta chains numbering about 160 were designated cytomegalovirus-associated.

On this clone: Its target is unknown.

The V and J genes are TRBV2 and TRBJ2-3; TRBD2 is a possible D gene (5 bases). What was sequenced was PBMCs. The source of this sequence is a man aged 40-50 years in good health and CMV-seronegative. DNA for the CDR3: TGTGCCAGCACACTAGTACCACCAGATACGCAGTATTTT. This encodes CASTLVPPDTQYF. Supplemented by reference TRBV2 and TRBJ2-3, the full variable domain reads EPEVTQTPSHQVTQMGQEVILRCVPISNHLYFYWYRQILGQKVEFLVSFYNNEISEKSEIFDDQFSVERPDGSNFTLKIRSTKLEDSAMYFCASTLVPPDTQYFGPGTRLTVL.